The 14 T cell receptor beta chains in this list originate from one sample, sequenced in a study of blood T cell repertoires in COVID-19. Clones were read by immunoSEQ multiplex PCR, and TCRdb kept only the in-frame ones, dropping some. The profile covers 300,000 to 450,000 clones, with 85% appearing a single time and around 3.4% taken by the ten largest. The source material was peripheral blood. Receptors were obtained from a woman aged 18 to 35 with acute or convalescent COVID-19.

V gene TRBV28 combines with J gene TRBJ1-1, with D tentatively TRBD1 (5 bases). Per the germline V gene, CDR1 is MDHEN and CDR2 is SYDVKM. The length of the CDR3 is 14 residues. The V end was cut by 6 bases, the J end by 3 bases, with 14 bases between. CDR3 sequence: CASSTTGVDTEAFF. The CDR3 DNA is TGTGCCAGCAGCACTACGGGGGTAGACACTGAAGCTTTCTTT. The full variable domain, completed using reference TRBV28 and TRBJ1-1, is DVKVTQSSRYLVKRTGEKVFLECVQDMDHENMFWYRQDPGLGLRLIYFSYDVKMKEKGDIPEGYSVSREKKERFSLILESASTNQTSMYLCASSTTGVDTEAFFGQGTRLTVV.

V usage is TRBV4-1 and J usage is TRBJ1-5; D unclear. Germline V gene sequence: CDR1 MGHRA, CDR2 YSYEKL. This CDR3 spans 16 amino acids. V gave up 1 base and J gave up 3 bases, with 13 bases separating them. The CDR3 sequence: CASSQGPGETNQPQHF. CDR3 sequence (DNA): TGCGCCAGCAGCCAAGGGCCCGGAGAGACCAATCAGCCCCAGCATTTT.

The chain carries TRBV4-1 and TRBJ1-5; no clear D. Per the germline V gene, CDR1 is MGHRA and CDR2 is YSYEKL. There are 15 residues in the CDR3. Trimming removed 0 bases at V and 5 bases at J, with 11 bases between. DNA for the CDR3: TGCGCCAGCAGCCAAGATTTCAGGAAAGATCAGCCCCAGCATTTT. Translation gives CASSQDFRKDQPQHF.

As concerns this clone: Distinct nucleotide sequences in the sample also encode this CDR3. The V gene is TRBV19, the J gene TRBJ2-3; TRBD1 agrees at 7 bases. In germline, CDR1 is LNHDA, CDR2 SQIVND (reference sequence). The CDR3 totals 13 residues. J was trimmed by 1 base and V by 6 bases; bases with no gene match: 1. This chain's CDR3 is CASSGQGTDTQYF. CDR3 coding DNA: TGTGCCAGTAGCGGACAGGGCACAGATACGCAGTATTTT. The entire variable domain, with the rest obtained from reference TRBV19 and TRBJ2-3, is as follows: DGGITQSPKYLFRKEGQNVTLSCEQNLNHDAMYWYRQDPGQGLRLIYYSQIVNDFQKGDIAEGYSVSREKKESFPLTVTSAQKNPTAFYLCASSGQGTDTQYFGPGTRLTVL.

The J gene is TRBJ1-4, the V gene TRBV13, with TRBD1 identical over 7 bases. Germline CDR1 and CDR2: PRHDT and FYEKMQ (reference sequence). This CDR3 is 13 amino acids long. V shed 6 bases, J shed 5 bases, and the junction held 3 bases outside the gene matches. The CDR3 DNA sequence: TGTGCCAGCAGTCGACAGGGAAATGAAAAACTGTTTTTT. Translated, it gives CASSRQGNEKLFF.

The rearrangement joins TRBV18 to TRBJ2-1; the D gene is possibly TRBD2 (5 bases). V shed 3 bases and J shed 6 bases, with 18 bases lying between them. The V gene's germline CDR1 is KGHSH and CDR2 LQKENI. The CDR3 runs to 16 residues. In nucleotides, the CDR3 is TGTGCCAGCTCACCGCAGGAGGCCGCTCTCTCCAATGAGCAGTTCTTC. Translation: CASSPQEAALSNEQFF. The whole variable domain, filled in from reference TRBV18 and TRBJ2-1, reads NAGVMQNPRHLVRRRGQEARLRCSPMKGHSHVYWYRQLPEEGLKFMVYLQKENIIDESGMPKERFSAEFPKEGPSILRIQQVVRGDSAAYFCASSPQEAALSNEQFFGPGTRLTVL.

This clone was picked up a small number of times. The chain joins TRBV7-3 to TRBJ1-5; D remains ambiguous. Trimming removed 1 base at V and 3 bases at J, with 4 bases between. CDR1 is SGHTA and CDR2 is FQGTGA in the germline V gene. This CDR3 contains 13 residues. CDR3 in DNA: TGTGCCAGCAGCTTAAATAACAATCAGCCCCAGCATTTT. It encodes CASSLNNNQPQHF.

This clone appeared a few times. This chain uses TRBV19 with TRBJ1-2, with D maybe TRBD1 (5 bases). Trimming cost V 3 bases and J 8 bases, with 10 bases left between them. The CDR3 spans 12 residues. CDR1 is LNHDA and CDR2 is SQIVND in the germline V gene (reference sequence). The CDR3 DNA sequence: TGTGCCAGTAGTATTCAGCCAGGGGGCTACACCTTC. It codes for CASSIQPGGYTF.

CDR3 coding DNA: TGCAGTGCTAGAGGGGGGCCCGAGCAGTTCTTC. Its protein product is CSARGGPEQFF. This rearrangement joins TRBV20-1 to TRBJ2-1, with D possibly being TRBD1 (6 bases). This CDR3 is built from 11 residues. Germline V gene data show CDR1 as DFQATT and CDR2 as SNEGSKA (reference sequence). The V and J ends lost 1 base and 10 bases respectively, with 8 bases between them.

The chain couples TRBV5-6 to TRBJ2-7; TRBD1 matches at 8 bases. The germline V gene encodes CDR1 SGHDT and CDR2 YYEEEE. This CDR3 is built from 12 residues. The V and J ends lost 4 bases and 5 bases, in that order; junction bases with no gene match: 2. CDR3 coding DNA: TGTGCCAGCAGCCTGACAGGGGACGAGCAGTACTTC. This translates into CASSLTGDEQYF.

The genes are TRBV27 and TRBJ1-2; D not resolved. This CDR3 has 15 residues. The ends were cut back, 5 bases at V and 4 bases at J, with 17 bases in the middle. Germline values: CDR1 MNHEY, CDR2 SMNVEV (reference sequence). CDR3 loop: CASSPSLGSFYGYTF. CDR3 DNA: TGTGCCAGCAGTCCCTCATTAGGGAGCTTCTATGGCTACACCTTC.

The chain carries TRBV5-1 and TRBJ2-3, with 11 bases fitting TRBD2. Losses at the gene ends were 2 bases for V and 2 bases for J; bases not matched to a gene: 1. From germline, CDR1 is SGHRS and CDR2 YFSETQ. The CDR3 is 15 residues long. CDR3 coding DNA: TGCGCCAGCAGCTTACTAGCGGGGGACACAGATACGCAGTATTTT. As protein: CASSLLAGDTDTQYF.

This chain uses TRBV6-1 with TRBJ1-2; possible D gene TRBD1, 6 bases. V was shortened by 2 bases and J by 4 bases, with 8 bases between the two germline ends. The germline CDR1 and CDR2 sequences are MNHNS and SASEGT. The CDR3 length is 13 residues. CDR3 protein: CASSERDTYGYTF. The CDR3 DNA reads TGTGCCAGCAGTGAACGGGACACCTATGGCTACACCTTC.

The chain combines TRBV6-1 with TRBJ2-7; 8 bases line up with TRBD1. V shed 4 bases and J 4 bases; nucleotides not matched to a gene: 12. This CDR3 is 16 amino acids long. The V gene's germline CDR1 is MNHNS and CDR2 SASEGT. Here the CDR3 DNA reads TGTGCCAGCAGTGCCCCCACCGGGACAGGCCTGTACGAGCAGTACTTC. Protein product: CASSAPTGTGLYEQYF.